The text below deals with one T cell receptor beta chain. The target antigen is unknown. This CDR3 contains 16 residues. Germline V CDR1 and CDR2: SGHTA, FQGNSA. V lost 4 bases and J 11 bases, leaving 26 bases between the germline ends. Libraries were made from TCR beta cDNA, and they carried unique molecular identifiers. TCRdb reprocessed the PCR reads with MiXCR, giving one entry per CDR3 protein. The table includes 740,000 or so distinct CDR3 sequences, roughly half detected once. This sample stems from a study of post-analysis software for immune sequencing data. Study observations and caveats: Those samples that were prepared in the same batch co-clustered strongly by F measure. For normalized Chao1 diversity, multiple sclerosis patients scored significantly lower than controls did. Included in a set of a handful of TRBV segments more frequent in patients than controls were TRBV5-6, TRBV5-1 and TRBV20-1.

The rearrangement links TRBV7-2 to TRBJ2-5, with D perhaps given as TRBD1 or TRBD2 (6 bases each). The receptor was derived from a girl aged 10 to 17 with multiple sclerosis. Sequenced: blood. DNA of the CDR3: TGTGCCAGCAGCTCCCGAGCTAAGCGGAGGGGGAATGAGCAGTACTTC. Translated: CASSSRAKRRGNEQYF.